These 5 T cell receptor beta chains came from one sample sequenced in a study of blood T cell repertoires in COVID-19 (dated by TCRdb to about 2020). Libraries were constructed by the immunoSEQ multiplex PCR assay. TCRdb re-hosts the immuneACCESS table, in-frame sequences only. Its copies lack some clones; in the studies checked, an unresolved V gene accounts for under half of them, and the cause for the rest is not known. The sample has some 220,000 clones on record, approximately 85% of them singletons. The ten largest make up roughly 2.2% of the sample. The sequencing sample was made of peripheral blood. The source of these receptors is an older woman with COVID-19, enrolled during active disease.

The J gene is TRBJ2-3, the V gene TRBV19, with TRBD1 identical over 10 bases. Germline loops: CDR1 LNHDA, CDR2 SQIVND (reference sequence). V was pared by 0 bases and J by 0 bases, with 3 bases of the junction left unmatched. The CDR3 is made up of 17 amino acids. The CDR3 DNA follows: TGTGCCAGTAGTATAGAAAGGGGACAGGGGAGCACAGATACGCAGTATTTT. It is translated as CASSIERGQGSTDTQYF.

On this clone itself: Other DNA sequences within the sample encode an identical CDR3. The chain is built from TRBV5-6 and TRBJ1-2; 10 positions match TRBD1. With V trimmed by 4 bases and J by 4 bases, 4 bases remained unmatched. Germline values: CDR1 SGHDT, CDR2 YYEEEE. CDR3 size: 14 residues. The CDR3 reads CASSPGTGVYGYTF. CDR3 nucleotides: TGTGCCAGCAGCCCCGGGACAGGGGTCTATGGCTACACCTTC.

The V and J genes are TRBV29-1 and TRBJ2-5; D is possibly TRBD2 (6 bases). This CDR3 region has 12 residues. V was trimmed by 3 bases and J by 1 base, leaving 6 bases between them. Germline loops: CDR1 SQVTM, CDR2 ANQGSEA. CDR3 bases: TGCAGCGTTGACGGGGGCCAAGAGACCCAGTACTTC. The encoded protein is CSVDGGQETQYF.

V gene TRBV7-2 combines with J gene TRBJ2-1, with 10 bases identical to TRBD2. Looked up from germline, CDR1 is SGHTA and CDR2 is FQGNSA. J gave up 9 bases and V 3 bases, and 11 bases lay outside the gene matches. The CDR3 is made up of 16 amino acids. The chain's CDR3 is CASSLLPSGGTSEQFF. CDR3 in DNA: TGTGCCAGCAGCTTGTTGCCTAGCGGGGGTACAAGTGAGCAGTTCTTC. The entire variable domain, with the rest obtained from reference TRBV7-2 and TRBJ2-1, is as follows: GAGVSQSPSNKVTEKGKDVELRCDPISGHTALYWYRQSLGQGLEFLIYFQGNSAPDKSGLPSDRFSAERTGGSVSTLTIQRTQQEDSAVYLCASSLLPSGGTSEQFFGPGTRLTVL.

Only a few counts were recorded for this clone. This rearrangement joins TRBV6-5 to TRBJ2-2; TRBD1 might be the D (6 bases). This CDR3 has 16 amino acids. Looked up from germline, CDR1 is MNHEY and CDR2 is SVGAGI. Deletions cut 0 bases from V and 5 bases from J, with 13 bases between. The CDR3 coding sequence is TGTGCCAGCAGTTACTCGAACAGGGCTCGGACCGGGGAGCTGTTTTTT. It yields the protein CASSYSNRARTGELFF.